These 27 T cell receptor beta chains share one sample of origin, sequenced in a study of blood T cells in healthy people across ages. With a J-beta primer mix and a sample-barcoded 5' primer, a second PCR ran about 6 to 11 cycles. MiXCR was run by TCRdb on the 5' RACE reads, yielding one entry per CDR3 protein. The sample yields around 800,000 distinct CDR3 sequences, around 42% seen once. Sequencing was carried out using blood. The receptors stem from a man aged 55 to 69 in good health.

This clonotype was counted ten times or more. This chain uses TRBV5-1 with TRBJ1-2; 10 nucleotides match TRBD1. The CDR3 is 15 residues long. V dropped 1 base and J dropped 8; count of bases not matched to a gene: 8. Germline CDR1 and CDR2: SGHRS and YFSETQ. DNA for the CDR3: TGCGCCAGCAGCTTGACGGGGGGACAGGGGTACGGCTACACCTTC. This encodes CASSLTGGQGYGYTF.

This clonotype was recorded a few times. This sequence joins TRBV27 and TRBJ1-5, with D perhaps TRBD1 (5 bases). Germline CDR1 and CDR2: MNHEY and SMNVEV (reference sequence). This CDR3 has 15 amino acids. Trimming took off 1 base at V and 6 bases at J, with 13 bases between the two ends. In DNA form, the CDR3 reads TGTGCCAGCAGTTTATGGGGGGAGAAGGGTCAGCCCCAGCATTTT. Protein sequence: CASSLWGEKGQPQHF.

This rearrangement joins TRBV12-3 or TRBV12-4 to TRBJ2-3; 9 positions match TRBD2. CDR3 length equals 16 residues. Unmatched junction bases numbered 10, after V lost 5 bases and J lost 4 bases. CDR3 region: CASSHGLAGSADTQYF. CDR3 nucleotides: TGTGCCAGCAGTCATGGGCTAGCGGGGTCCGCAGATACGCAGTATTTT.

The V gene is TRBV6-6, the J gene TRBJ2-2, with TRBD1 matching over 7 bases. Trimming removed 6 bases from V and 7 bases from J; junction bases left unmatched: 11. Germline V lookup: CDR1 MNHNY, CDR2 SVGAGI (reference sequence). This CDR3 comprises 15 residues. CDR3 loop: CASRQQGRLGGELFF. Written as DNA, the CDR3 is TGTGCCAGCAGGCAACAGGGGAGATTGGGCGGGGAGCTGTTTTTT.

Written as DNA, the CDR3 is TGTGCCAGCAGCCGGGACATGGTCTACGAGCAGTACTTC. It encodes CASSRDMVYEQYF. The chain recombines TRBV7-2 with TRBJ2-7; possibly TRBD1 for D (6 bases). Between the trimmed V and J ends, which lost 5 bases and 3 bases, there was a span of 11 bases. The CDR3 has 13 amino acids. Germline CDR1 SGHTA, CDR2 FQGNSA. The whole variable domain, remainder taken from reference TRBV7-2 and TRBJ2-7, is GAGVSQSPSNKVTEKGKDVELRCDPISGHTALYWYRQSLGQGLEFLIYFQGNSAPDKSGLPSDRFSAERTGGSVSTLTIQRTQQEDSAVYLCASSRDMVYEQYFGPGTRLTVT.

This clonotype has more than one count but fewer than ten. This sequence joins TRBV7-3 and TRBJ1-2; D might be TRBD1 (6 bases). V lost 5 bases, J lost 4 bases, and 17 bases lay in between. CDR3 length: 15 residues. The germline V gene encodes CDR1 SGHTA and CDR2 FQGTGA. CDR3 protein: CASSAGGAQSYGYTF. The CDR3 nucleotides are TGTGCCAGCAGCGCCGGGGGGGCCCAGTCCTATGGCTACACCTTC.

This clonotype was picked up a small number of times. The chain has TRBV7-9 and TRBJ1-4; D not certain. V was pared by 1 base and J by 4 bases, with 10 bases between. CDR1 SEHNR and CDR2 FQNEAQ come from the germline V gene (reference sequence). There are 15 residues in the CDR3. CDR3 residues: CASSLGLGSNEKLFF. CDR3 coding DNA: TGTGCCAGCAGCTTAGGGTTGGGCAGTAATGAAAAACTGTTTTTT.

In this sample, this clonotype turned up many times. The chain uses TRBV9 and TRBJ2-7, with 7 bases matching TRBD1. V lost 3 bases to trimming and J lost 3 bases; unmatched junction nucleotides: 6. Germline values: CDR1 SGDLS, CDR2 YYNGEE. The CDR3 spans 14 residues. The CDR3 loop is CASSATGSYYEQYF. The CDR3 nucleotides read TGTGCCAGCAGCGCGACAGGGTCCTACTACGAGCAGTACTTC.

The CDR3 is CSAQAWGNIQYF. CDR3 DNA: TGCAGTGCGCAAGCGTGGGGGAACATTCAGTACTTC. This chain joins TRBV20-1 and TRBJ2-4; D might be TRBD1 or TRBD2, each matching 5 bases. The germline V gene has CDR1 DFQATT and CDR2 SNEGSKA (reference sequence). Trimming removed 6 bases at V and 7 bases at J, with 13 bases between. The CDR3 loop spans 12 amino acids.

The V call is TRBV20-1, the J call TRBJ1-4, with a weak D call TRBD1 (6 bases). The length of the CDR3 is 14 residues. The V gene lost 3 bases and the J gene lost 7 bases, with 15 bases spanning the gap. Germline V lookup: CDR1 DFQATT, CDR2 SNEGSKA (reference sequence). The CDR3 DNA reads as TGCAGTGCTAGCACGGGGGCGCCGGGTGAAAAACTGTTTTTT. Amino acid sequence: CSASTGAPGEKLFF.

The chain has TRBV29-1 and TRBJ2-1; 8 bases are shared with TRBD1. Germline trimming cut 7 bases from V and 2 bases from J; bases unmatched to any gene: 4. The CDR3 is 13 amino acids. Germline V gene sequence: CDR1 SQVTM, CDR2 ANQGSEA. CDR3 in DNA: TGCAGCGAAAACAGGGGGGCCTACAATGAGCAGTTCTTC. Amino acid sequence: CSENRGAYNEQFF.

This clonotype turned up a few times. V and J are TRBV7-7 and TRBJ2-5, with 11 positions matching TRBD1. The V gene end was trimmed by 5 bases and the J gene end by 5 bases; junction bases not matched to a gene: 7. Germline CDR1 and CDR2: SSHAT and FNYEAQ (reference sequence). The CDR3 loop spans 15 amino acids. For the CDR3, the DNA is TGTGCCAGCAGCCGAGGGACAGGGGGGTTGGAGACCCAGTACTTC. This sequence encodes CASSRGTGGLETQYF.

This chain links TRBV10-3 with TRBJ2-2, with a possible D match to TRBD1 (5 bases). The CDR3 is made up of 13 amino acids. The V end lost 8 bases, the J end lost 4 bases, and 11 bases lay between the germline ends. Germline CDR1 is ENHRY and CDR2 is SYGVKD. CDR3 amino acids: CAIGQGGTGELFF. DNA of the CDR3: TGTGCCATCGGGCAGGGCGGCACCGGGGAGCTGTTTTTT.

The rearrangement joins TRBV2 to TRBJ1-6; D possibly corresponds to TRBD1 (5 bases). Germline V gene lookup returns CDR1 SNHLY and CDR2 FYNNEI. The V and J ends lost 6 bases and 5 bases respectively, with 17 bases between them. The CDR3 is 16 amino acids. The CDR3 is CASRNSAGLNNSPLHF. DNA of the CDR3: TGTGCCAGCAGAAACAGTGCGGGACTAAATAATTCACCCCTCCACTTT.

At least ten counts were recorded for this clonotype. V is TRBV29-1 and J is TRBJ2-7; D is possibly TRBD1 (6 bases). The V end was cut by 4 bases, the J end by 10 bases, with 23 bases between. CDR1 SQVTM and CDR2 ANQGSEA come from the germline V gene. The CDR3 has 14 amino acids. The CDR3 DNA is TGCAGCGTTGTTGAGGGTCAGGGGCCTACGGTACAGTACTTC. This sequence encodes CSVVEGQGPTVQYF.

Only a few counts were recorded for this clonotype. The chain combines TRBV2 with TRBJ2-7; TRBD1 agrees at 9 bases. This CDR3 has 14 residues. Trimming cost V 5 bases and J 3 bases; bases outside gene matches: 5. Germline values: CDR1 SNHLY, CDR2 FYNNEI. The CDR3 coding sequence is TGTGCCAGCAGTAAGACAGGGGGTGTCTACGAGCAGTACTTC. As protein: CASSKTGGVYEQYF.

The chain employs TRBV6-1 and TRBJ1-2, with D unclear. The ends were cut back, 6 bases at V and 7 bases at J, with 6 bases in the middle. Germline CDR1 reads MNHNS; CDR2 reads SASEGT. The length of the CDR3 is 10 residues. The CDR3 nucleotides read TGTGCCAGCAGGCAGAGTGGCTACACCTTC. Residues: CASRQSGYTF.

The chain has TRBV7-2 and TRBJ2-5; 9 bases map to TRBD1. V dropped 4 bases and J dropped 4; count of bases not matched to a gene: 7. The CDR3 consists of 15 residues. Germline values: CDR1 SGHTA, CDR2 FQGNSA. CDR3 nucleotides: TGTGCCAGCAGCTCCGGGGACAGGGCTACAGAGACCCAGTACTTC. It specifies CASSSGDRATETQYF. Complete variable domain (other parts from reference TRBV7-2 and TRBJ2-5): GAGVSQSPSNKVTEKGKDVELRCDPISGHTALYWYRQSLGQGLEFLIYFQGNSAPDKSGLPSDRFSAERTGGSVSTLTIQRTQQEDSAVYLCASSSGDRATETQYFGPGTRLLVL.

With respect to this clonotype: This may be a read error: a much more frequent sequence differs by one nucleotide. The chain couples TRBV29-1 to TRBJ2-7; a weak D match, TRBD2 (6 bases). The CDR3 loop spans 12 amino acids. Looked up from germline, CDR1 is SQVTM and CDR2 is ANQGSEA. CDR3 DNA sequence: TGCAGCGTTCAAGAACTAGCCGCCGAGCAGTACTTC. Protein sequence: CSVQELAAEQYF.

This clonotype was recorded a few times. CDR3 bases: TGCGCCAGCAGCCAAGAGACAGGAAACGAGCAGTACTTC. Its protein product is CASSQETGNEQYF. This rearrangement joins TRBV4-3 to TRBJ2-7, with D perhaps matching TRBD1 (6 bases). Trimming left V 0 bases short and J 5 bases short, with 8 bases between. This CDR3 region has 13 residues. Germline assignment: CDR1 LGHNA and CDR2 YSLEER.

In this sample, this clonotype turned up once. This chain connects TRBV7-9 to TRBJ1-6, with unresolved D. CDR1 and CDR2 from the germline V gene are SEHNR and FQNEAQ (reference sequence). Trimming removed 5 bases at V and 6 bases at J, with 14 bases between. This CDR3 spans 15 amino acids. The chain's CDR3 is CASSLSGTSNSPLHF. CDR3 coding DNA: TGTGCCAGCAGCCTCAGTGGAACCAGTAATTCACCCCTCCACTTT. Supplemented by reference TRBV7-9 and TRBJ1-6, the full variable domain reads DTGVSQNPRHKITKRGQNVTFRCDPISEHNRLYWYRQTLGQGPEFLTYFQNEAQLEKSRLLSDRFSAERPKGSFSTLEIQRTEQGDSAMYLCASSLSGTSNSPLHFGNGTRLTVT.

This clonotype has a count of ten or more. CDR3 bases: TGTGCCAGCAGCTGGGACAGGACTAACTATGGCTACACCTTC. Its protein product is CASSWDRTNYGYTF. The rearrangement links TRBV7-2 to TRBJ1-2; TRBD1 agrees at 8 bases. J gave up 0 bases and V 4 bases, and 1 base lay outside the gene matches. The CDR3 is 14 residues long. Germline loops: CDR1 SGHTA, CDR2 FQGNSA.

A few counts support this clonotype. One end of the junction varies from germline; a read error may be responsible. The V and J genes are TRBV7-3 and TRBJ2-7; the D gene is possibly TRBD1 (6 bases). CDR1 is SGHTA and CDR2 is FQGTGA in the germline V gene. The CDR3 extends over 13 amino acids. The CDR3 here is CASSVTTGGEQYF. The CDR3 DNA follows: TGTGCCAGCAGCGTAACGACAGGTGGCGAGCAGTACTTC.

This clonotype was seen repeatedly, ten times or more. V usage is TRBV7-2 and J usage is TRBJ2-7, with 12 bases aligning to TRBD2. The V segment lost 1 base and the J segment 4 bases; nucleotides outside the gene matches: 5. The germline gives CDR1 SGHTA, CDR2 FQGNSA. There are 16 residues in the CDR3. The CDR3 spells CASSLGLAGGLYEQYF. Here the CDR3 DNA reads TGTGCCAGCAGCTTAGGGCTAGCGGGGGGGCTATACGAGCAGTACTTC.

V and J are TRBV29-1 and TRBJ1-1, with 12 bases matching TRBD1. CDR1 is SQVTM and CDR2 is ANQGSEA in the germline V gene. The CDR3 covers 15 residues. The CDR3 protein is CSAAGTGGLNTEAFF. The CDR3 nucleotides read TGCAGTGCGGCCGGGACAGGGGGCTTGAACACTGAAGCTTTCTTT.

The CDR3 spells CASSQQGLGYEQYF. CDR3 DNA: TGTGCCAGCAGCCAACAGGGGTTGGGGTACGAGCAGTACTTC. The V and J genes are TRBV12-3 or TRBV12-4 and TRBJ2-7, with TRBD1 matching over 7 bases. V lost 6 bases, J lost 4 bases, and 9 bases stayed unmatched. The CDR3 covers 14 residues.

The J gene is TRBJ2-7, the V gene TRBV7-2, with TRBD2 matching 8 bases. The CDR3 runs to 18 residues. V lost 0 bases and J lost 0; bases outside the gene matches: 10. Germline CDR1 SGHTA, CDR2 FQGNSA. The CDR3 region is CASSLAFSLAGGSYEQYF. The CDR3 region has the DNA TGTGCCAGCAGCTTAGCTTTTTCGCTTGCGGGGGGCTCCTACGAGCAGTACTTC.